The clone carrying this TCR beta chain occurred a few times. Antigen specificity is unknown. Unique molecular identifiers tagged the TCR beta cDNA libraries. T cells numbering 1 to 10 million yielded cDNA molecules that totaled roughly 500,000. One entry per CDR3 protein results from TCRdb running MiXCR on the PCR reads. Among 500,000 to 600,000 distinct CDR3 sequences, roughly 40% were seen once, and the ten largest hold about 1.8%. This specimen belongs to a study of post-analysis software for immune sequencing data. The wider study: As for disease course, relapsing-remitting, secondary progressive and progressive-relapsing multiple sclerosis were all included.

CDR1 and CDR2 (germline): DFQATT, SNEGSKA (reference sequence). Trimming shortened V by 5 bases and J by 6 bases, and 12 bases separated the two germline ends. The CDR3 runs to 12 residues. General study results and limits: Comparison of patients with controls showed five TRBV segments more frequent in patients, TRBV5-6, TRBV5-1 and TRBV20-1 among them. When compared against controls, multiple sclerosis patients showed significantly lower normalized Chao1 diversity.

The TCR originated in a girl between 5 and 17 years old with multiple sclerosis. The chain has TRBV20-1 and TRBJ2-3; D might be TRBD1 or TRBD2, each matching 5 bases. The source material was blood. Here the CDR3 reads CSAPGRSDTQYF. CDR3 nucleotide sequence: TGCAGTGCTCCGGGACGATCGGATACGCAGTATTTT.